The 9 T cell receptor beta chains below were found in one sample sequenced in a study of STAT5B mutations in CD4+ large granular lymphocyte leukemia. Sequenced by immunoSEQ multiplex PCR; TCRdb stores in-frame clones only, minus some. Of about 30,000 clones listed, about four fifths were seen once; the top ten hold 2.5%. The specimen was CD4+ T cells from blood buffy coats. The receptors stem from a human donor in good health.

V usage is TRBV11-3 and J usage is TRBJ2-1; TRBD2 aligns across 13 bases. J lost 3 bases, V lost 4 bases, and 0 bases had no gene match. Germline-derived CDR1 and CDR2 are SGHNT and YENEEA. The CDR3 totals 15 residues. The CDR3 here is CASSWTSGSYNEQFF. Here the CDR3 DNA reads TGTGCCAGCAGCTGGACTAGCGGGAGCTACAATGAGCAGTTCTTC.

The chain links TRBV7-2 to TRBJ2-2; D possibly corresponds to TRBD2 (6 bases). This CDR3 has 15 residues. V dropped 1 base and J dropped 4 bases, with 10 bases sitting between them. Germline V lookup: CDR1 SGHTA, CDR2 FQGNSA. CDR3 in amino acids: CASSLDAGRTGELFF. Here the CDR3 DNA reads TGTGCCAGCAGCTTAGATGCGGGGCGCACCGGGGAGCTGTTTTTT.

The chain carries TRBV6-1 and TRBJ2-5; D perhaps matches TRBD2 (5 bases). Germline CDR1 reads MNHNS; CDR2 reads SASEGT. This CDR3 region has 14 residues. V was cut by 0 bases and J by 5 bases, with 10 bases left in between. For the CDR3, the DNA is TGTGCCAGCAGTGAAGCGGGAGTGCGGGAGACCCAGTACTTC. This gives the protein CASSEAGVRETQYF.

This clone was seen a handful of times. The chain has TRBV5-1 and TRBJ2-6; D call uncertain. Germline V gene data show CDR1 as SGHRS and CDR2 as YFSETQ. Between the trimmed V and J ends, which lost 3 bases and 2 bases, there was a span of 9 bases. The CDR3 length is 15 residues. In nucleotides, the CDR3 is TGCGCCAGCAGCTCCCTAGAGACTGGGGCCAACGTCCTGACTTTC. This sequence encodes CASSSLETGANVLTF.

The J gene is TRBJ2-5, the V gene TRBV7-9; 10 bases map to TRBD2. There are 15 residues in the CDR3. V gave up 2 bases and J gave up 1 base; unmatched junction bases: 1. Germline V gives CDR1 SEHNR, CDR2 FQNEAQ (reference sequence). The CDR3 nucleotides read TGTGCCAGCAGCTTAAGCGGGGGGGCCCAAGAGACCCAGTACTTC. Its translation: CASSLSGGAQETQYF.

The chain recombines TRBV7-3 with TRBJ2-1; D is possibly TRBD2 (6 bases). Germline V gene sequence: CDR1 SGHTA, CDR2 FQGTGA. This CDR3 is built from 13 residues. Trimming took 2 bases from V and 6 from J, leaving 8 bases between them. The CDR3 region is CASSLRGTNEQFF. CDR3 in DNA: TGTGCCAGCAGCTTACGGGGGACCAATGAGCAGTTCTTC.

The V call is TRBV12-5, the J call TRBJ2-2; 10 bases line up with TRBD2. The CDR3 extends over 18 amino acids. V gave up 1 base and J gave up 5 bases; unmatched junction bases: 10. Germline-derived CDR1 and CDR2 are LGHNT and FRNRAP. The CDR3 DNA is TGTGCTAGTGGTTTGGCACGCCTAGCGGGAGTCAAGACCGGGGAGCTGTTTTTT. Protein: CASGLARLAGVKTGELFF.

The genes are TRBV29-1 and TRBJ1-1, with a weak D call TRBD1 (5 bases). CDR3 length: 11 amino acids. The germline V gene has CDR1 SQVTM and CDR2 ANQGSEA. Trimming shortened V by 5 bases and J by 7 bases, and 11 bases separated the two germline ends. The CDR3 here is CSVRGSGEAFF. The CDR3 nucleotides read TGCAGCGTTCGGGGCTCTGGTGAAGCTTTCTTT.

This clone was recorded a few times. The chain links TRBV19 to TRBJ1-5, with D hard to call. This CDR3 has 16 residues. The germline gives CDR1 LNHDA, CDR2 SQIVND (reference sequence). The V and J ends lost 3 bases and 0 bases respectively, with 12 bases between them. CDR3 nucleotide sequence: TGTGCCAGTAGTATGAAACAGTCAAATAGCAATCAGCCCCAGCATTTT. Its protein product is CASSMKQSNSNQPQHF.